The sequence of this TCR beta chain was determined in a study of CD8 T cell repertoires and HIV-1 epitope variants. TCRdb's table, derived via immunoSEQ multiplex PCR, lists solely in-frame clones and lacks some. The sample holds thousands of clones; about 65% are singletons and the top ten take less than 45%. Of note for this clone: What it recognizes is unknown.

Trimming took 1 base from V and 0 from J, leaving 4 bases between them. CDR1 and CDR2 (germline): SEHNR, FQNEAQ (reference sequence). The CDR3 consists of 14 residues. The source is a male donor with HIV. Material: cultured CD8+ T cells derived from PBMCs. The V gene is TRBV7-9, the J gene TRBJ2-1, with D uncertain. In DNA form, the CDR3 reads TGTGCCAGCAGCTTAGATAGCTCCTACAATGAGCAGTTCTTC. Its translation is CASSLDSSYNEQFF.